This T cell receptor beta chain comes out of a study of CD8 T cells in Susac syndrome. Study-wide background: At the time of blood draw, patients with Susac syndrome were therapy-naive, receiving corticosteroids, or receiving intravenous immunoglobulin alone.

The CDR3 is 13 residues long. Looked up from germline, CDR1 is SNHLY and CDR2 is FYNNEI. Trimming took 8 bases from V and 4 from J, leaving 14 bases between them. RNA, at 0.5 to 1 ug, was reverse transcribed with random hexamers. A single record per CDR3 protein comes from TCRdb applying MiXCR to the immunoSEQ multiplex PCR reads. The sample yields about 83,000 distinct CDR3 sequences, roughly 94% seen once. The chain combines TRBV2 with TRBJ1-1; maybe TRBD1 (5 bases). The receptor comes from a human donor with Susac syndrome. The source material was CD8+ T cells from PBMCs. CDR3 loop: CASPGQKPTEAFF. Written as DNA, the CDR3 is TGTGCCAGCCCGGGGCAGAAACCCACTGAAGCTTTCTTT.